One TCR beta chain is described in this entry. This clone's antigen is unknown. No per-base quality is available; no much larger clone lies one base away. Trimming at the junction amounts to 5 bases on V and 8 bases on J, and the germline ends lie 18 bases apart. The germline V gene (reference sequence) provides CDR1 SEHNR and CDR2 FQNEAQ. Taken from cysteine to phenylalanine, the CDR3 has 14 residues. Only CDR3 DNA is held: 42 bases, read in frame from base 1. The immunoSEQ Assay, a bias-controlled multiplex PCR, was used to amplify TCRbeta CDR3 regions from genomic DNA. The published analysis was carried out like this. Nucleated cell counts per sample were estimated from amplification of reference gene primers within the assay. To quantify the absolute abundance of each unique TCRbeta CDR3 rearrangement, sequence reads were collapsed and filtered. For each sample, productive Simpson clonality was calculated as the square root of Simpson's diversity index over productive rearrangements. TCRdb stores this immuneACCESS table with in-frame sequences only. Part of the clones is absent; in the studies checked, under half of the shortfall reflects unresolved V genes, and no reason is known for the rest. V and J calls and clone size come straight from that table; D and trimming were deduced from the DNA. Across this sample there are about 200,000 clones, with approximately 86% seen only once. In total, the top ten clones hold 3% to 3.5% of the sample.

Each collaborating institution followed its own protocols to collect whole blood in K2EDTA tubes. Collaborator samples were shipped for TCRbeta analysis as frozen whole blood, isolated PBMCs, or DNA extracted from either sample type. This sample was taken from a study of blood T cell repertoires in COVID-19 (dated by TCRdb to about 2020). In the study overall: Samples covering the acute and convalescent phases of COVID-19 were provided by collaborators in the United States, Italy and Spain. The prospective study material was composed of cDNA or gDNA derived from T cells, B-cell-depleted T cells, or PBMCs. The dataset comprised deeply sampled blood TCRbeta repertoires from subjects exposed to, actively infected with, or recovered from COVID-19. The repertoires were released in a freely available public database intended as a resource for research on the immune response to SARS-CoV-2. The samples were drawn from two sources: the first 160 participants of the ongoing ImmuneRACE study, and over 1,000 subjects contributed by 6 global collaborators. The sample metadata nearly always contained a de-identified subject ID, COVID-19 status, age in years and sex. HLA class I and class II types, where available, came from metadata supplied by the sample provider rather than from assay-based typing. The investigation overall reported the following: The amount of clinical and demographic metadata varied by source and participant and was provided uncurated.

The sample comprised peripheral blood. The V and J segments used are TRBV7-9 and TRBJ1-2; TRBD1 might be the D gene, on 5 matching bases. This sequence originates from a man between 60 and 75 years old with acute or convalescent COVID-19. The nucleotide sequence reads TGTGCCAGCAGCATCAGACAGAATCAAATGGGCTACACCTTC. It encodes CASSIRQNQMGYTF.